Below are 19 T cell receptor beta chains sequenced from a single sample in a study of PD-1 blockade in mismatch repair-deficient tumors. Profiling relied on immunoSEQ multiplex PCR, and the TCRdb table lists in-frame clones only, not all of them. The table lists fewer than 10,000 clones, approximately 85% of them singletons. Specimen: PBMCs, collected almost 47 weeks after starting pembrolizumab. These receptors originate from an adult with mismatch repair-deficient cancer.

This sequence joins TRBV5-1 and TRBJ2-6; D is unresolved. V was cut by 4 bases and J by 0 bases, with 11 bases left in between. The CDR3 covers 16 residues. CDR1 and CDR2 from the germline V gene are SGHRS and YFSETQ. DNA for the CDR3: TGCGCCAGCAGCCAAGCCCCACTCTCTGGGGCCAACGTCCTGACTTTC. Translation gives CASSQAPLSGANVLTF. Using reference TRBV5-1 and TRBJ2-6 for the parts outside the CDR3, the full variable domain is KAGVTQTPRYLIKTRGQQVTLSCSPISGHRSVSWYQQTPGQGLQFLFEYFSETQRNKGNFPGRFSGRQFSNSRSEMNVSTLELGDSALYLCASSQAPLSGANVLTFGAGSRLTVL.

The CDR3 protein is CASSVGAPPYEQYF. CDR3 bases: TGTGCCAGCAGTGTCGGAGCGCCCCCCTACGAGCAGTACTTC. The chain links TRBV6-1 to TRBJ2-7, with D uncertain. The CDR3 totals 14 residues. Per germline, CDR1 MNHNS and CDR2 SASEGT. Trimming left V 4 bases short and J 2 bases short, with 12 bases between.

This rearrangement joins TRBV28 to TRBJ2-1, with D possibly matching TRBD2 (6 bases). V lost 3 bases to trimming and J lost 8 bases, with 11 bases between them. Germline V CDR1 and CDR2: MDHEN, SYDVKM. The CDR3 extends over 13 amino acids. The DNA of the CDR3 is TGTGCCAGCAGTTTGGAGGGTATGGATGAGCAGTTCTTC. This codes for CASSLEGMDEQFF.

This rearrangement joins TRBV7-2 to TRBJ2-5; 9 bases agree with TRBD1. The CDR3 consists of 17 residues. V lost 5 bases and J lost 2; bases outside the gene matches: 12. CDR1 SGHTA and CDR2 FQGNSA come from the germline V gene. Here the CDR3 reads CASSPIVGTGLQETQYF. The CDR3 DNA reads TGTGCCAGCAGCCCCATAGTCGGGACAGGGTTGCAAGAGACCCAGTACTTC.

The chain is built from TRBV7-2 and TRBJ2-1, with TRBD1 identical over 10 bases. The CDR3 totals 13 residues. In germline, CDR1 is SGHTA, CDR2 FQGNSA. The junction had 2 bases not matched to a gene; V was cut back by 4 bases and J by 8 bases. As DNA, the CDR3 is TGTGCCAGCAGCTCCGGGACAGGGGATGAGCAGTTCTTC. Translating it yields CASSSGTGDEQFF.

About this clone itself: Other nucleotide sequences from this sample produce the same CDR3. The chain recombines TRBV7-9 with TRBJ2-1; the D gene is possibly TRBD1 (6 bases). V was shortened by 2 bases and J by 4 bases, with 12 bases between the two germline ends. The germline gives CDR1 SEHNR, CDR2 FQNEAQ (reference sequence). This CDR3 has 15 residues. Written as DNA, the CDR3 is TGTGCCAGCAGCTTAACACAGGGAACGTACAATGAGCAGTTCTTC. Protein product: CASSLTQGTYNEQFF.

The chain combines TRBV5-1 with TRBJ2-6; a weak D match, TRBD1 (5 bases). V lost 4 bases and J 5 bases, leaving 16 bases between the germline ends. CDR1 and CDR2 (germline): SGHRS, YFSETQ. The CDR3 is made up of 16 amino acids. The chain's CDR3 is CASSPWGERRANVLTF. DNA for the CDR3: TGCGCCAGCAGCCCGTGGGGCGAGAGACGGGCCAACGTCCTGACTTTC.

The chain uses TRBV18 and TRBJ2-1; 9 bases map to TRBD1. The CDR3 contains 13 residues. Germline V CDR1 and CDR2: KGHSH, LQKENI. With V trimmed by 6 bases and J by 7 bases, 4 bases remained unmatched. For the CDR3, the DNA is TGTGCCAGCTCCCCCGGGACAGGGAATGAGCAGTTCTTC. Protein sequence: CASSPGTGNEQFF.

This rearrangement joins TRBV6-5 to TRBJ1-1; 7 bases agree with TRBD1. The germline CDR1 and CDR2 sequences are MNHEY and SVGAGI. The CDR3 spans 14 residues. J lost 4 bases, V lost 7 bases, and 9 bases had no gene match. CDR3 sequence reads: CASTRQGSGTEAFF. CDR3 coding DNA: TGTGCCAGCACCAGACAGGGCTCGGGCACTGAAGCTTTCTTT.

The CDR3: CASSRGEGLAGRNTEAFF. CDR3 nucleotide sequence: TGTGCCAGCAGTAGAGGGGAGGGACTTGCGGGGAGGAACACTGAAGCTTTCTTT. The J gene is TRBJ1-1, the V gene TRBV9; weak D call: TRBD1 (5 bases). Germline CDR1 is SGDLS and CDR2 is YYNGEE. The CDR3 contains 18 residues. V gave up 5 bases and J gave up 1 base, with 24 bases separating them.

The chain employs TRBV6-1 and TRBJ2-1; TRBD2 matches 9 bases. The J segment lost 4 bases and the V segment lost 1 base, leaving 11 bases of the junction unmatched. CDR1 is MNHNS, CDR2 SASEGT, per germline. There are 18 residues in the CDR3. CDR3 coding DNA: TGTGCCAGCAGTGAAGTGCTAGCGGGATCTGCCCAATACAATGAGCAGTTCTTC. It specifies CASSEVLAGSAQYNEQFF.

This chain links TRBV5-1 with TRBJ2-5; D may be TRBD2 (6 bases). Germline assignment: CDR1 SGHRS and CDR2 YFSETQ. This CDR3 has 14 amino acids. Deletions cut 0 bases from V and 5 bases from J, with 11 bases between. CDR3: CASSLVAGRETQYF. DNA of the CDR3: TGCGCCAGCAGCTTGGTCGCGGGACGGGAGACCCAGTACTTC. Full variable domain (rest looked up from reference TRBV5-1 and TRBJ2-5): KAGVTQTPRYLIKTRGQQVTLSCSPISGHRSVSWYQQTPGQGLQFLFEYFSETQRNKGNFPGRFSGRQFSNSRSEMNVSTLELGDSALYLCASSLVAGRETQYFGPGTRLLVL.

V gene TRBV19 combines with J gene TRBJ1-1; 8 nucleotides agree with TRBD1. Germline trimming cut 9 bases from V and 1 base from J; bases unmatched to any gene: 10. CDR1 is LNHDA and CDR2 is SQIVND in the germline V gene (reference sequence). The CDR3 length is 15 residues. CDR3 coding DNA: TGTGCCAGCCGAGGGGGCGGGACAGGGAACACTGAAGCTTTCTTT. It codes for CASRGGGTGNTEAFF.

The CDR3 here is CASSQEVGQGHEQYF. DNA for the CDR3: TGTGCCAGCAGCCAAGAAGTTGGACAGGGGCACGAGCAGTACTTC. The rearrangement links TRBV14 to TRBJ2-7, with 9 bases matching TRBD1. CDR3 size: 15 residues. In germline, CDR1 is SGHDN, CDR2 FVKESK. The junction had 5 bases not matched to a gene; V was cut back by 0 bases and J by 5 bases.

Written as DNA, the CDR3 is TGTGCCAGCAGTGATAGCGGGAGCTCCTACAATGAGCAGTTCTTC. It yields the protein CASSDSGSSYNEQFF. The chain recombines TRBV6-4 with TRBJ2-1, with TRBD2 matching over 9 bases. In germline, CDR1 is MRHNA, CDR2 SNTAGT. This CDR3 contains 15 residues. The V segment lost 3 bases and the J segment 0 bases; nucleotides outside the gene matches: 0.

The J gene is TRBJ1-5, the V gene TRBV6-1, with 8 bases that match TRBD1. V lost 11 bases, J lost 1 base, and 7 bases stayed unmatched. Germline CDR1 reads MNHNS; CDR2 reads SASEGT. The CDR3 runs to 14 residues. This CDR3 is CAGSDRGSNQPQHF. The DNA of the CDR3 is TGTGCCGGATCAGACAGGGGAAGCAATCAGCCCCAGCATTTT.

J is TRBJ2-2 and V is TRBV28; 8 bases fit TRBD1. The germline CDR1 and CDR2 sequences are MDHEN and SYDVKM. The CDR3 has 14 residues. The V segment lost 6 bases and the J segment 4 bases; nucleotides outside the gene matches: 4. CDR3 coding DNA: TGTGCCAGCAGGCGCACAGGGGGCACCGGGGAGCTGTTTTTT. As protein: CASRRTGGTGELFF.

The chain has TRBV5-1 and TRBJ2-7, with a possible D match to TRBD1 (5 bases). Per germline, CDR1 SGHRS and CDR2 YFSETQ. Trimming shortened V by 3 bases and J by 7 bases, and 23 bases separated the two germline ends. This CDR3 contains 16 residues. The CDR3, as DNA: TGCGCCAGCAGCTCCATGTGGACACCTACATTGGGAGAGCAGTACTTC. Translating it yields CASSSMWTPTLGEQYF.

This chain connects TRBV18 to TRBJ1-1, with D tentatively TRBD1 (6 bases). The germline V gene has CDR1 KGHSH and CDR2 LQKENI. This CDR3 has 15 amino acids. The ends were cut back, 1 base at V and 5 bases at J, with 14 bases in the middle. The CDR3 nucleotides read TGTGCCAGCTCACCACGGGGGGGCGCAAGGACTGAAGCTTTCTTT. This sequence encodes CASSPRGGARTEAFF.